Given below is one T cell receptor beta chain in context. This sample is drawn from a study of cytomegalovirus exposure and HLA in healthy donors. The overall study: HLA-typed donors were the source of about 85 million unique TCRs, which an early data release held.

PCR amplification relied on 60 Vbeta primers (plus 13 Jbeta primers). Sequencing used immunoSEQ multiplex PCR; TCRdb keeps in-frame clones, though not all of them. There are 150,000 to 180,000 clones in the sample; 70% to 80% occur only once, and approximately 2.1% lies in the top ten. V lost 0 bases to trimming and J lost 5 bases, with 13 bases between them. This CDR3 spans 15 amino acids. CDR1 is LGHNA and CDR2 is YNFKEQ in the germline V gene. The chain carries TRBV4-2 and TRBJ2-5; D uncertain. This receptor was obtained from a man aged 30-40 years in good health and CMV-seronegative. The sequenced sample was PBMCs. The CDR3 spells CASSQEGTARETQYF. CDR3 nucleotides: TGTGCCAGCAGCCAAGAAGGAACTGCTAGGGAGACCCAGTACTTC.